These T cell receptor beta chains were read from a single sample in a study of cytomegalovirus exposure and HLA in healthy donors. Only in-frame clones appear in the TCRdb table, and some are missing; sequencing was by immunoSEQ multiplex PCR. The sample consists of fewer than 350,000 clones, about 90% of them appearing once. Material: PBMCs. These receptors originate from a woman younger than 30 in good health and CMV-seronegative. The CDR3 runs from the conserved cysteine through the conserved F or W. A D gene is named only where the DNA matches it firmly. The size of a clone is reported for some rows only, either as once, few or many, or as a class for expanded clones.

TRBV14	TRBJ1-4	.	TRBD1	CASSPTTGGGEKLFF	TGTGCCAGCAGCCCAACGACAGGGGGCGGCGAAAAACTGTTTTTT
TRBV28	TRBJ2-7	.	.	CAITPRHGRSYEQYF	TGTGCCATCACCCCCCGACACGGCCGATCCTACGAGCAGTACTTC
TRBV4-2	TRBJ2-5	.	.	CASSQVISGEHEETQYF	TGTGCCAGCAGCCAGGTTATTAGCGGAGAACATGAAGAGACCCAGTACTTC
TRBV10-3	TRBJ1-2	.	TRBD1	CAISESGTANYGYTF	TGTGCCATCAGTGAATCCGGGACAGCCAACTATGGCTACACCTTC
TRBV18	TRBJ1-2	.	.	CASSPAGNYGYTF	TGTGCCAGCTCACCAGCAGGGAACTATGGCTACACCTTC
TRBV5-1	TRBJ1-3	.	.	CASSLNSLSGNTIYF	TGCGCCAGCAGCTTGAATAGCCTCTCTGGAAACACCATATATTTT
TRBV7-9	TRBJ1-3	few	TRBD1	CASSGRDRAGNTIYF	TGTGCCAGCAGCGGAAGGGACAGGGCGGGAAACACCATATATTTT
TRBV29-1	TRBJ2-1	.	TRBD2	CSVEGGLADYNEQFF	TGCAGCGTGGAGGGTGGTCTAGCGGATTACAATGAGCAGTTCTTC
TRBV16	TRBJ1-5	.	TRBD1	CASSPFVGQRQPQHF	TGTGCCAGCAGCCCTTTTGTGGGACAGCGGCAGCCCCAGCATTTT
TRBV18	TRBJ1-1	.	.	CASSPQGGRTNTEAFF	TGTGCCAGCTCACCACAGGGGGGGCGTACGAACACTGAAGCTTTCTTT
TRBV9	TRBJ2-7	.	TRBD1	CASSVWGQGADEQYF	TGTGCCAGCAGCGTTTGGGGCCAGGGGGCCGACGAGCAGTACTTC
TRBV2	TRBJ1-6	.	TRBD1	CASHRGPNNSPLHF	TGTGCCAGCCACAGGGGGCCTAATAATTCACCCCTCCACTTT
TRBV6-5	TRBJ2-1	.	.	CASSYSRAREQFF	TGTGCCAGCAGTTACTCGCGGGCGCGGGAGCAGTTCTTC
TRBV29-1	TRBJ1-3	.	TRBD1	CSAQGASSGNTIYF	TGCAGCGCCCAGGGGGCGAGCTCTGGAAACACCATATATTTT
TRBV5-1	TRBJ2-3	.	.	CASMDSSTDTQYF	TGCGCCAGCATGGACTCTAGCACAGATACGCAGTATTTT
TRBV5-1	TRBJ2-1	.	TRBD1	CASTSNRGSYNEQFF	TGCGCCAGCACCTCCAACAGGGGATCTTACAATGAGCAGTTCTTC
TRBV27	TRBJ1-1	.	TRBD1	CASSFGGWTGKTEAFF	TGTGCCAGCAGTTTCGGCGGCTGGACAGGAAAGACTGAAGCTTTCTTT
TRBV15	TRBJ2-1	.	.	CATSQERSHNNEQFF	TGTGCCACCAGCCAAGAGAGGTCCCATAACAATGAGCAGTTCTTC
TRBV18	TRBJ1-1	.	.	CASSPDSTEAFF	TGTGCCAGCTCTCCGGACAGCACTGAAGCTTTCTTT
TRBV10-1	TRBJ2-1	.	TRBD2	CASSTGLAGGNNEQFF	TGCGCCAGCAGTACGGGACTAGCGGGGGGAAACAATGAGCAGTTCTTC
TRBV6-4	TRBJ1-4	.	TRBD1	CAGLQIIADRGREKLFF	TGTGCCGGACTACAAATAATAGCTGACAGGGGGAGGGAAAAACTGTTTTTT
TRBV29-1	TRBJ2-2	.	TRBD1	CSGTGVTGELFF	TGCAGCGGGACAGGGGTGACCGGGGAGCTGTTTTTT
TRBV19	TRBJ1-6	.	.	CASSEDSYYSPLHF	TGTGCCAGTAGTGAGGACAGCTACTATTCACCCCTCCACTTT
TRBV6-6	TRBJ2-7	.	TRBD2	CASSLTVGLAYEQYF	TGTGCCAGCAGTCTAACTGTTGGACTAGCCTACGAGCAGTACTTC
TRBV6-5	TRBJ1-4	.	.	CASSYQSASNEKLFF	TGTGCCAGCAGTTACCAGTCAGCTAGTAATGAAAAACTGTTTTTT
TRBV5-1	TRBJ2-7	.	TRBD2	CASSNPGLAGGRGEQYF	TGCGCCAGCAGCAATCCTGGACTAGCGGGGGGGCGCGGCGAGCAGTACTTC
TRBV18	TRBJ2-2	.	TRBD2	CASSPPEQRGGLNTGELFF	TGTGCCAGCTCACCACCGGAGCAGCGGGGGGGCCTGAACACCGGGGAGCTGTTTTTT
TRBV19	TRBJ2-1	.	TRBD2	CASSGAGGPLWEQFF	TGTGCCAGTAGTGGGGCGGGGGGGCCCCTTTGGGAGCAGTTCTTC
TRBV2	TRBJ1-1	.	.	CASSGQVVTEAFF	TGTGCCAGCAGTGGACAGGTCGTTACTGAAGCTTTCTTT
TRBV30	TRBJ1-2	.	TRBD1	CAWSHWGYRGQVYGYTF	TGTGCCTGGAGCCACTGGGGATACAGGGGGCAAGTCTATGGCTACACCTTC
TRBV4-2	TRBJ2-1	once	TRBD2	CASSPGTSGGAIYNEQFF	TGTGCCAGCAGTCCCGGGACTAGCGGGGGGGCCATCTACAATGAGCAGTTCTTC
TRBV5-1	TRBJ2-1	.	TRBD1	CASSLLYRGDEQFF	TGCGCCAGCAGCCTTCTATACAGGGGCGATGAGCAGTTCTTC
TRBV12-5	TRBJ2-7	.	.	CASGFLDRGLAGGTYEQYF	TGTGCTAGTGGTTTCCTGGACAGGGGGCTAGCGGGGGGTACCTACGAGCAGTACTTC
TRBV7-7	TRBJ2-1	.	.	CASSPGVGRNYNEQFF	TGTGCTAGCAGCCCCGGGGTGGGCAGGAACTACAATGAGCAGTTCTTC
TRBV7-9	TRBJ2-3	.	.	CASSEGADTQYF	TGTGCCAGCAGTGAGGGAGCAGATACGCAGTATTTT